This T cell receptor beta chain was sequenced for a study of radiotherapy plus CTLA-4 blockade in lung cancer. Regarding the study as a whole: Expansion in blood of tumor-derived TCR clones was seen after radiotherapy plus ipilimumab.

In the case of this clone: Its matching antigen is unknown.

From germline, CDR1 is SGHTA and CDR2 FQGNSA. The junction had 11 bases not matched to a gene; V was cut back by 5 bases and J by 2 bases. The CDR3 has 16 amino acids. Sequenced by immunoSEQ multiplex PCR; TCRdb stores in-frame clones only, minus some. The sample consists of 43,000 or so clones, about three quarters of them appearing once. Source: peripheral blood, taken from a patient treated with radiotherapy plus ipilimumab. The chain recombines TRBV7-2 with TRBJ1-2, with 7 nucleotides matching TRBD1. The TCR originated in a human donor with non-small cell lung cancer who had a complete response to radiotherapy plus ipilimumab. The CDR3 loop is CASSPGQERVNYGYTF. The CDR3 DNA reads as TGTGCCAGCAGCCCCGGACAGGAAAGGGTGAACTATGGCTACACCTTC.